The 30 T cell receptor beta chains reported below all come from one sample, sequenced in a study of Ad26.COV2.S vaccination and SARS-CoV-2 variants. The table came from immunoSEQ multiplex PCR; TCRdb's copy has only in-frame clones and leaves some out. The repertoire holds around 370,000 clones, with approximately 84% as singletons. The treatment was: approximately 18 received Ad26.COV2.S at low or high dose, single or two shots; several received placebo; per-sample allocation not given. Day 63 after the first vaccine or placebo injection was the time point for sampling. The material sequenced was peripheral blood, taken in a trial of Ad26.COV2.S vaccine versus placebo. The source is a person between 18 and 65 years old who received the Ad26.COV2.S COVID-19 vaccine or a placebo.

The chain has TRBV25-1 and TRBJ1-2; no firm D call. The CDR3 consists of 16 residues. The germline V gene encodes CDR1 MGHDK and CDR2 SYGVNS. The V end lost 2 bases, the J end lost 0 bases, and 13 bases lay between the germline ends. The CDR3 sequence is CASSERRAVANYGYTF. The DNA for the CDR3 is TGTGCCAGCAGTGAACGGAGGGCTGTTGCTAACTATGGCTACACCTTC.

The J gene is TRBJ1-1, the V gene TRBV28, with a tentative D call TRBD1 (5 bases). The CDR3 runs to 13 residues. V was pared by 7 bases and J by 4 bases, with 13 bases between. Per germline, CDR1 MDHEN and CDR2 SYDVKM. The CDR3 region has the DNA TGTGCCAGCACTAGGGGATGGAGCACTGAAGCTTTCTTT. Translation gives CASTRGWSTEAFF.

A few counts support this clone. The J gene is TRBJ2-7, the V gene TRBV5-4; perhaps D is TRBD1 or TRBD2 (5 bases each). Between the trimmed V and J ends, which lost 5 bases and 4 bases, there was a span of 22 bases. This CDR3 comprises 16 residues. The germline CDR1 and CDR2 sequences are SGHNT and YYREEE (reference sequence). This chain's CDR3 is CASSTSGGSKVYEQYF. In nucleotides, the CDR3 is TGTGCCAGCAGTACGTCTGGGGGTTCAAAAGTATACGAGCAGTACTTC.

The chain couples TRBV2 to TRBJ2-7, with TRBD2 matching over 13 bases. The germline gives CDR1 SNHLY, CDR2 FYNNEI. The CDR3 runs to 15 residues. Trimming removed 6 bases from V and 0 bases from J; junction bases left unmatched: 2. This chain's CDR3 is CASSGTSGISYEQYF. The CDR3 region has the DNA TGTGCCAGCAGCGGGACTAGCGGGATCTCCTACGAGCAGTACTTC.

CDR3 bases: TGTGCCAGCAGCCGTCCCGGGACAGGCCACAATGAGCAGTTCTTC. Translated, it gives CASSRPGTGHNEQFF. The chain uses TRBV3-1 (or the pseudogene TRBV3-2) and TRBJ2-1, with TRBD1 matching over 8 bases. CDR3 size: 15 residues. In germline, CDR1 is LGHDT, CDR2 YNNKEL (reference sequence). Trimming removed 4 bases from V and 5 bases from J; junction bases left unmatched: 7.

The CDR3: CASRGRGGGYTF. As DNA, the CDR3 is TGCGCCAGCAGGGGGCGCGGGGGTGGCTACACCTTC. The chain has TRBV4-1 and TRBJ1-2, with a possible D match to TRBD1 (5 bases). CDR1 and CDR2 (germline): MGHRA, YSYEKL. The CDR3 extends over 12 amino acids. Trimming pared 6 bases from V and 7 bases from J, leaving 12 bases between.

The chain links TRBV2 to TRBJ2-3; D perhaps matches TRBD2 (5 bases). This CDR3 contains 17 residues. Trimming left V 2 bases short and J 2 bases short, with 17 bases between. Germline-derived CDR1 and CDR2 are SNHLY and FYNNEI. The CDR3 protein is CASSEFLAYSSTDTQYF. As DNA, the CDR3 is TGTGCCAGCAGTGAATTCCTAGCCTATTCCTCCACAGATACGCAGTATTTT. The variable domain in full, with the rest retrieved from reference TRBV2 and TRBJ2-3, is EPEVTQTPSHQVTQMGQEVILRCVPISNHLYFYWYRQILGQKVEFLVSFYNNEISEKSEIFDDQFSVERPDGSNFTLKIRSTKLEDSAMYFCASSEFLAYSSTDTQYFGPGTRLTVL.

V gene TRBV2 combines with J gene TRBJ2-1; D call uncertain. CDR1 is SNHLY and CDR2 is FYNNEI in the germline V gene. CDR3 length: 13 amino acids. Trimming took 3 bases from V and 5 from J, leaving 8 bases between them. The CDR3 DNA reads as TGTGCCAGCAGTGATAGCAGTGACAATGAGCAGTTCTTC. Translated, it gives CASSDSSDNEQFF. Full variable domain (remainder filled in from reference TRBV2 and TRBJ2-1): EPEVTQTPSHQVTQMGQEVILRCVPISNHLYFYWYRQILGQKVEFLVSFYNNEISEKSEIFDDQFSVERPDGSNFTLKIRSTKLEDSAMYFCASSDSSDNEQFFGPGTRLTVL.

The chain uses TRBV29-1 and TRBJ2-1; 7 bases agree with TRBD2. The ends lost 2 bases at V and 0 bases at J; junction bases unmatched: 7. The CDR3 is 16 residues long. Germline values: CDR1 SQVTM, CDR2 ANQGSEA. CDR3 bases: TGCAGCGTTGAACCATCTAGCGGAAGCTCCTACAATGAGCAGTTCTTC. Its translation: CSVEPSSGSSYNEQFF.

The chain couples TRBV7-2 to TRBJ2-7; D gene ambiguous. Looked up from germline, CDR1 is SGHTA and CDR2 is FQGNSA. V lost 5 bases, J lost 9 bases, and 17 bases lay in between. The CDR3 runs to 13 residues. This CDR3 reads CASSPDSLVSQYF. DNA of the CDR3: TGTGCCAGCAGCCCCGACTCCCTCGTCTCGCAGTACTTC.

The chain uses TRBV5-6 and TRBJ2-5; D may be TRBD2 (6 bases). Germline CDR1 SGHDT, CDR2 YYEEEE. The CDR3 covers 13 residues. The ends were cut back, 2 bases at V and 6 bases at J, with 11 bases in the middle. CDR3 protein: CASSFDREKTQYF. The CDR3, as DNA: TGTGCCAGCAGCTTTGACCGGGAGAAGACCCAGTACTTC.

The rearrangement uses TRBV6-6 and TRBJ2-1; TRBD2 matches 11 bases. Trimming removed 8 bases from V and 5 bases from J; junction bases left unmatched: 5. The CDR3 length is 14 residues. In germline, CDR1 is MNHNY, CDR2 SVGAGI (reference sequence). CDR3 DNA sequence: TGTGCCAGCTTTAATAGCGGGAGGGACAATGAGCAGTTCTTC. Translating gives CASFNSGRDNEQFF.

CDR3: CASSFRTSNQPQHF. CDR3 in DNA: TGTGCCAGCAGTTTTCGGACGAGCAATCAGCCCCAGCATTTT. This chain connects TRBV6-2 or TRBV6-3 to TRBJ1-5; D is undetermined. The germline V gene encodes CDR1 MNHEY and CDR2 SVGEGT. The CDR3 has 14 residues. The V and J ends lost 4 bases and 1 base respectively, with 8 bases between them.

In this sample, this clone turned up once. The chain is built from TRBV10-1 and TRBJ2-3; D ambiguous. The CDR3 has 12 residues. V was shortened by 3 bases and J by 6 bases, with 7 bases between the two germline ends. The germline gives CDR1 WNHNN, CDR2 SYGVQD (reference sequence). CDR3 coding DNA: TGCGCCAGCAGTGACGGTCGGGATACGCAGTATTTT. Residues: CASSDGRDTQYF.

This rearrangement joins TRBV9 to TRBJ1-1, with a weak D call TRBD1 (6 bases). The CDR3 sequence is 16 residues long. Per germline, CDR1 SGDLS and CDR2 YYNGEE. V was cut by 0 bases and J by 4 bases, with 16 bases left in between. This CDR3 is CASSVAGTRGGTEAFF. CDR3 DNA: TGTGCCAGCAGCGTAGCCGGGACGAGAGGGGGCACTGAAGCTTTCTTT.

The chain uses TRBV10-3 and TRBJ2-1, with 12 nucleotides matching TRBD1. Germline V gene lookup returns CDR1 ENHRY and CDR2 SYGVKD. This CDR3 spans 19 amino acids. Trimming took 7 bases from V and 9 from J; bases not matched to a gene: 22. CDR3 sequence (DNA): TGTGCCATCACCGAGATGGGACAGGGGGCGAAGGGGCGTATTGGTGAGCAGTTCTTC. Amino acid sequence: CAITEMGQGAKGRIGEQFF.

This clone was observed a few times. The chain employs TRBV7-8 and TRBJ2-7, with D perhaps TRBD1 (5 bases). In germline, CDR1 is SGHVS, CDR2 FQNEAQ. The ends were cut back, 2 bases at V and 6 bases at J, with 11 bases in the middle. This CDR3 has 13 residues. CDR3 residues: CASSLLRGAEQYF. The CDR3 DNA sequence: TGTGCCAGCAGCTTATTAAGGGGCGCCGAGCAGTACTTC.

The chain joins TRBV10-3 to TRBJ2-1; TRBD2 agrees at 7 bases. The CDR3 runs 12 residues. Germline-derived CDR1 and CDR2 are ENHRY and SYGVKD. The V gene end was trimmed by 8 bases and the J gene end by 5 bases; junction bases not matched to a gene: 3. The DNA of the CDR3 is TGTGCCATCGGGACTACCGACAATGAGCAGTTCTTC. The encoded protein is CAIGTTDNEQFF.

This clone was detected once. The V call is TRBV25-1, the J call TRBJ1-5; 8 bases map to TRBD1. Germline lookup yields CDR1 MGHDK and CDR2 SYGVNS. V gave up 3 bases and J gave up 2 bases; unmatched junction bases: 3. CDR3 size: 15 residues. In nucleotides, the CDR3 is TGTGCCAGCAGTGACGGGACAGGTGGCAATCAGCCCCAGCATTTT. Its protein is CASSDGTGGNQPQHF.

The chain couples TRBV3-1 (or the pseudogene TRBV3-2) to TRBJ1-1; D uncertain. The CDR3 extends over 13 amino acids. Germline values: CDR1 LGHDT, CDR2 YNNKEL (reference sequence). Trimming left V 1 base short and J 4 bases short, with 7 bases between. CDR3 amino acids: CASSQAPGTEAFF. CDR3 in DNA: TGTGCCAGCAGCCAAGCCCCGGGCACTGAAGCTTTCTTT.

The CDR3 DNA is TGTGCCAGCAGCTTCAGGGGGCTCGGAGAAAAACTGTTTTTT. Its protein product is CASSFRGLGEKLFF. The chain carries TRBV5-6 and TRBJ1-4; 8 nucleotides align to TRBD1. This CDR3 has 14 amino acids. Trimming took 2 bases from V and 8 from J; bases not matched to a gene: 5. CDR1 is SGHDT and CDR2 is YYEEEE in the germline V gene.

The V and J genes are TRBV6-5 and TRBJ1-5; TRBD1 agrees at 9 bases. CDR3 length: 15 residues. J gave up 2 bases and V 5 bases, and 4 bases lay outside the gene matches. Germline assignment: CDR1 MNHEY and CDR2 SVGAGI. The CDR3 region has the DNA TGTGCCAGCAGTACCCGGGACAGGGGCAATCAGCCCCAGCATTTT. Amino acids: CASSTRDRGNQPQHF.

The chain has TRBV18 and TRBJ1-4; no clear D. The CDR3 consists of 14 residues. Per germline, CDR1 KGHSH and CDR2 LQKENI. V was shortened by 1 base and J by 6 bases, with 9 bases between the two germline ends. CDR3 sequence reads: CASSPRQSDEKLFF. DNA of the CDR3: TGTGCCAGCTCACCACGGCAGAGCGATGAAAAACTGTTTTTT.

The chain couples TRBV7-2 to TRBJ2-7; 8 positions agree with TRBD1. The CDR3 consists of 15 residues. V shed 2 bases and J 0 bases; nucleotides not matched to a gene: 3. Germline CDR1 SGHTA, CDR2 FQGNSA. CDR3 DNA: TGTGCCAGCAGCTTAAGGACAGGGATCTCCTACGAGCAGTACTTC. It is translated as CASSLRTGISYEQYF.

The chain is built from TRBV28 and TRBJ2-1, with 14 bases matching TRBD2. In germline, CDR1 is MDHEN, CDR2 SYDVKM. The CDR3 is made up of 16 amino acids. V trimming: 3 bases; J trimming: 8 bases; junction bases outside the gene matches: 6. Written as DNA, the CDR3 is TGTGCCAGCAGTTTCTGGACTAGCGGGAGGTTAGATGAGCAGTTCTTC. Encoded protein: CASSFWTSGRLDEQFF.

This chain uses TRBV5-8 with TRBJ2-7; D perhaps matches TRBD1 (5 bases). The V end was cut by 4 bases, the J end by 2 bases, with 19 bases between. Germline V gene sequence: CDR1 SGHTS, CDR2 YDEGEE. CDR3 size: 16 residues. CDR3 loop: CASSVALGANPYEQYF. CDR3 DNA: TGTGCCAGCAGCGTGGCGCTAGGGGCCAACCCCTACGAGCAGTACTTC. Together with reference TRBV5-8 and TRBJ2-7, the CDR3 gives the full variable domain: EAGVTQSPTHLIKTRGQQATLRCSPISGHTSVYWYQQALGLGLQFLLWYDEGEERNRGNFPPRFSGRQFPNYSSELNVNALELEDSALYLCASSVALGANPYEQYFGPGTRLTVT.

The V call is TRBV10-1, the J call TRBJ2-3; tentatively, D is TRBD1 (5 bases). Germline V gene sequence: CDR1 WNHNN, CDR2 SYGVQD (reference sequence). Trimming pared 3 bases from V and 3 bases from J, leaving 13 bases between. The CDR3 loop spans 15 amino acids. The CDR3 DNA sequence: TGCGCCAGCAGTGATTCGGCAGGGCAGACAGATACGCAGTATTTT. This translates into CASSDSAGQTDTQYF.

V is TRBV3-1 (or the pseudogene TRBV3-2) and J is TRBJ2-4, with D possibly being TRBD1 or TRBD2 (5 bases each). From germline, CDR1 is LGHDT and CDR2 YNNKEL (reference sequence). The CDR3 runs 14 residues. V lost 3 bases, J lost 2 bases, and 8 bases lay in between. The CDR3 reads CASSQRGSKNIQYF. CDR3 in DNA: TGTGCCAGCAGCCAGAGGGGATCCAAAAACATTCAGTACTTC.

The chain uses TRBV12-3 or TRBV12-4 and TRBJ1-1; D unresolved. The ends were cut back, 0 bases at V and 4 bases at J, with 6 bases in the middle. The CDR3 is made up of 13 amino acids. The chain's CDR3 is CASSLAEATEAFF. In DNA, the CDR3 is TGTGCCAGCAGTTTAGCGGAAGCCACTGAAGCTTTCTTT.

The DNA for the CDR3 is TGTGCCAGTAGTATAGTAACTGGGGGCTACCCCTACAATGAGCAGTTCTTC. The encoded protein is CASSIVTGGYPYNEQFF. The rearrangement uses TRBV19 and TRBJ2-1; D possibly corresponds to TRBD1 (6 bases). The germline V gene has CDR1 LNHDA and CDR2 SQIVND (reference sequence). The ends were cut back, 1 base at V and 2 bases at J, with 15 bases in the middle. This CDR3 is 17 amino acids long.